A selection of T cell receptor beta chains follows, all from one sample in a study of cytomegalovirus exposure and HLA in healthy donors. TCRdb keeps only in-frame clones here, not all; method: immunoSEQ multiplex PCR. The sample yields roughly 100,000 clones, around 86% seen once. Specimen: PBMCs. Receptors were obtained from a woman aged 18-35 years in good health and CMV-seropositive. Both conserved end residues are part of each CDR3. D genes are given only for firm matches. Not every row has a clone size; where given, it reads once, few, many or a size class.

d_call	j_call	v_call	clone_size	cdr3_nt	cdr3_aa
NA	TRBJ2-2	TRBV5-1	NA	TGCGCCAGCAGCTTGTTGGCAGGAAAGACTAGTTCCGGGGAGCTGTTTTTT	CASSLLAGKTSSGELFF
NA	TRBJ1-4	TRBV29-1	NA	TGCAGCGTTGTCCCCAGGGGAACTAATGAAAAACTGTTTTTT	CSVVPRGTNEKLFF
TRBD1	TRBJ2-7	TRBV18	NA	TGTGCCAGCTCACCACCGGGGACAGACCTATACGAGCAGTACTTC	CASSPPGTDLYEQYF
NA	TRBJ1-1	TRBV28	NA	TGTGCCAGCAGTTCCCCCGCCGTGGGCGTCGGAGCTTTCTTT	CASSSPAVGVGAFF
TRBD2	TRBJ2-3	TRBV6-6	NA	TGTGCCAGCAGCGTGCGCGGGGGATCCACAGATACGCAGTATTTT	CASSVRGGSTDTQYF
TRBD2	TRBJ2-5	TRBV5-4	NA	TGTGCCAGCAGTCCTTCTGGGACTAGCGGGGAGGAGACCCAGTACTTC	CASSPSGTSGEETQYF
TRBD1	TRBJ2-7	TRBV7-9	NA	TGTGCCAGCAGTCGACAGGGCCCCTACGAGCAGTACTTC	CASSRQGPYEQYF
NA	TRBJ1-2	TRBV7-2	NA	TGTGCCAGCAGCTTAACAGGCCTCGCTTTTGGCTACACCTTC	CASSLTGLAFGYTF
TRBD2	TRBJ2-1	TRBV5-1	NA	TGCGCCAGCAGCTTGGAAGGACTAGCGGGAAGCTCCTACAATGAGCAGTTCTTC	CASSLEGLAGSSYNEQFF
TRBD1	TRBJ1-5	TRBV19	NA	TGTGCCAGTAGTGCCCGGGACAGGGGTTTCTTGAGCAATCAGCCCCAGCATTTT	CASSARDRGFLSNQPQHF
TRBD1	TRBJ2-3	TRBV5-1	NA	TGCGCCAGCAGCTTAGGGGACAGGGATGTCGATACGCAGTATTTT	CASSLGDRDVDTQYF
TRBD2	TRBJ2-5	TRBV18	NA	TGTGCCAGCTCACCGTCGGTCGGGGGGGGCCCCCAAGAGACCCAGTACTTC	CASSPSVGGGPQETQYF
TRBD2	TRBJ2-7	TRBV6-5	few	TGTGCCAGCAGGCTAGCGGGAGGGAACGAGCAGTACTTC	CASRLAGGNEQYF
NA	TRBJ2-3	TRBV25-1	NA	TGTGCCAGCAGTGATGTCCAGTTCACAGATACGCAGTATTTT	CASSDVQFTDTQYF
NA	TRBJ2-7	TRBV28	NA	TGTGCCAGCAGTTTATATGGCGGGACCCCCTCCTACGAGCAGTACTTC	CASSLYGGTPSYEQYF